This T cell receptor (beta chain) was sequenced in a study of control samples from healthy donors and cancer patients. The V gene's germline CDR1 is SGHRS and CDR2 YFSETQ. CDR3 size: 17 residues. V was pared by 4 bases and J by 4 bases, with 22 bases between. Assay used: immunoSEQ multiplex PCR; TCRdb lists only in-frame clones, some missing. The sample lists about 180,000 clones, around 90% occurring once. The J gene is TRBJ2-3, the V gene TRBV5-1; TRBD1 might be the D (7 bases). The sequence derives from a woman in her 50s in good health. Material: blood. The CDR3 loop is CASSGAWQGGYADTQYF. In DNA form, the CDR3 reads TGCGCCAGCAGCGGGGCCTGGCAGGGGGGTTATGCAGATACGCAGTATTTT. Full variable domain (missing parts from reference TRBV5-1 and TRBJ2-3): KAGVTQTPRYLIKTRGQQVTLSCSPISGHRSVSWYQQTPGQGLQFLFEYFSETQRNKGNFPGRFSGRQFSNSRSEMNVSTLELGDSALYLCASSGAWQGGYADTQYFGPGTRLTVL.